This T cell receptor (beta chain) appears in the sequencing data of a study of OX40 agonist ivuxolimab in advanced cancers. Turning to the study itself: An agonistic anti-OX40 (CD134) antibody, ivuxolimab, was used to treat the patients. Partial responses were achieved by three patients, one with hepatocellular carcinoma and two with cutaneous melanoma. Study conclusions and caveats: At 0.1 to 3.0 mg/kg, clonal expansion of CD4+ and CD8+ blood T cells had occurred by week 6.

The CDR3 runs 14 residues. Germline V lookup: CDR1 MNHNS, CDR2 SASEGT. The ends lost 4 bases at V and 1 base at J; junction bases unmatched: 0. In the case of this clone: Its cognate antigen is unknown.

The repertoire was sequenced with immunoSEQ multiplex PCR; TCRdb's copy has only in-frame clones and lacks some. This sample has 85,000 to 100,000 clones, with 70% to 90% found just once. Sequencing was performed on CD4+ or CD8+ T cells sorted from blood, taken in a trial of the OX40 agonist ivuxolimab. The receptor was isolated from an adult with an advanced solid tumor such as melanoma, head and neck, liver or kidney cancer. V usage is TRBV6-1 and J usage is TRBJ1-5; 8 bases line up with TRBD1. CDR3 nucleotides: TGTGCCAGCAGTGGACAGGGGAGCAATCAGCCCCAGCATTTT. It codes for CASSGQGSNQPQHF.